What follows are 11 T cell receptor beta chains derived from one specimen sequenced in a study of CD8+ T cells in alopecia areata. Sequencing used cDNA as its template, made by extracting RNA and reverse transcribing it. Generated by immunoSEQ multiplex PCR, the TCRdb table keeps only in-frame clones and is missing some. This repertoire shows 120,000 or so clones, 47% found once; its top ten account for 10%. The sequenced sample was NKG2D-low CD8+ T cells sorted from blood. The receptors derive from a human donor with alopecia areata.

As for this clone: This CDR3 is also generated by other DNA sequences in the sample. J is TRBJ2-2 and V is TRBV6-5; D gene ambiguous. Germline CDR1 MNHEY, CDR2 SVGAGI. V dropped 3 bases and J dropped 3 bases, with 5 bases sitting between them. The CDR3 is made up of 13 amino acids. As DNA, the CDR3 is TGTGCCAGCAGTTATGGCGACACCGGGGAGCTGTTTTTT. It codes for CASSYGDTGELFF.

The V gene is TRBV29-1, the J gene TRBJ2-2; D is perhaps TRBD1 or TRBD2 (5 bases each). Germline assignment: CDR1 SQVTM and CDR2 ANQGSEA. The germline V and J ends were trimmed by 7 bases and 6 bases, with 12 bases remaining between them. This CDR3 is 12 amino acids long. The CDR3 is CSALRDAGELFF. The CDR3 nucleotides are TGCAGCGCCCTACGGGACGCCGGGGAGCTGTTTTTT.

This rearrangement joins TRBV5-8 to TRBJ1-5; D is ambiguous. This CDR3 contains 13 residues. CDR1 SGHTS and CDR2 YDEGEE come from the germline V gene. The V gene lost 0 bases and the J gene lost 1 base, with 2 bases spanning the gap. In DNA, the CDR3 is TGTGCCAGCAGCTTGGGCAGCAATCAGCCCCAGCATTTT. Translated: CASSLGSNQPQHF.

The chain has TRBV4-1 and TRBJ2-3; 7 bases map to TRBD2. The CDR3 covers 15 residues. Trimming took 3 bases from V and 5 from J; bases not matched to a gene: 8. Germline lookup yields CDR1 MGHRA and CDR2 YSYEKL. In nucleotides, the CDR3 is TGCGCCAGCAGCCACTACGGACTAGTAAGAGATACGCAGTATTTT. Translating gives CASSHYGLVRDTQYF.

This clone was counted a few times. This chain's CDR3 is CASEKGETQYF. DNA for the CDR3: TGTGCCAGCGAGAAGGGAGAGACCCAGTACTTC. The genes are TRBV27 and TRBJ2-5; D call uncertain. The CDR3 is made up of 11 amino acids. Trimming cost V 8 bases and J 4 bases, with 8 bases left between them. Per germline, CDR1 MNHEY and CDR2 SMNVEV (reference sequence).

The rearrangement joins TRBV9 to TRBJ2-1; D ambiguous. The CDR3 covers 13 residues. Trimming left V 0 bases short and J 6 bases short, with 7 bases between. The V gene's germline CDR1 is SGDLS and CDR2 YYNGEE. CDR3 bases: TGTGCCAGCAGCGTAGCTTCGGGCAATGAGCAGTTCTTC. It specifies CASSVASGNEQFF.

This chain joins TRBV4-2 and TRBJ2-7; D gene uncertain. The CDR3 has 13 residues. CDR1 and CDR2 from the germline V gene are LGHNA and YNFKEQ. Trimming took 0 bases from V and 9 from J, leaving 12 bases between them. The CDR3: CASSQEPPKGQYF. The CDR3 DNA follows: TGTGCCAGCAGCCAAGAACCCCCGAAAGGGCAGTACTTC.

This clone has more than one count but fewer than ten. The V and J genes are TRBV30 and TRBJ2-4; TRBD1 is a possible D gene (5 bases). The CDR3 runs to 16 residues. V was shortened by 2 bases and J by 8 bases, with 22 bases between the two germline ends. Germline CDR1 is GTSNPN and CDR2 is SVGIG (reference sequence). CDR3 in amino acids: CAWSPSEVGREDIQYF. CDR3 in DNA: TGTGCCTGGAGTCCATCTGAAGTGGGCAGGGAAGACATTCAGTACTTC.

The CDR3 is CSARQGARVTGELFF. CDR3 sequence (DNA): TGCAGCGCGAGACAGGGGGCGCGTGTCACCGGGGAGCTGTTTTTT. The chain has TRBV29-1 and TRBJ2-2, with 10 bases aligning to TRBD1. Germline CDR1 reads SQVTM; CDR2 reads ANQGSEA. The CDR3 runs 15 residues. V dropped 7 bases and J dropped 4; count of bases not matched to a gene: 9.

CDR3 loop: CASSVGGHSGNTIYF. The DNA of the CDR3 is TGTGCCAGCAGCGTAGGAGGACACTCTGGAAACACCATATATTTT. The chain links TRBV9 to TRBJ1-3, with D possibly being TRBD1 (5 bases). Germline V gene lookup returns CDR1 SGDLS and CDR2 YYNGEE. Trimming removed 0 bases from V and 0 bases from J, with 7 bases in between. This CDR3 comprises 15 residues.

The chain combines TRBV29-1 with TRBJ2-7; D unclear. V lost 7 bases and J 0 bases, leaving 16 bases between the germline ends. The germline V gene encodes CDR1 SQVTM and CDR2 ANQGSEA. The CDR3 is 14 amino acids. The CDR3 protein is CSDPTPFSSYEQYF. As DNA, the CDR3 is TGCAGCGACCCTACCCCTTTTAGCTCCTACGAGCAGTACTTC.